The T cell receptor beta chain under discussion was sequenced for a study of Ad26.COV2.S vaccination and SARS-CoV-2 variants. Study details: Into the muscle, Ad26.COV2.S was dosed once or twice, 56 days apart. The study's findings and limits: Higher spike-specific TCR breadth was found in vaccine recipients than in placebo recipients.

Indicated treatment: over 15 received Ad26.COV2.S at low or high dose, single or two shots; 5 received placebo; per-sample allocation not given. Samples came from day 63 after the first vaccine or placebo injection. For this clone: The target antigen is unknown.

Data came from immunoSEQ multiplex PCR; TCRdb stores just in-frame clones and leaves some out. The sample records approximately 450,000 clones, approximately 92% being singletons. V dropped 3 bases and J dropped 7 bases, with 15 bases sitting between them. The CDR3 length is 14 residues. In germline, CDR1 is MNHEY, CDR2 SMNVEV (reference sequence). Sequenced here: peripheral blood, sampled in a trial of Ad26.COV2.S vaccine versus placebo. This receptor was taken from a person aged 18 to 65 who received the Ad26.COV2.S COVID-19 vaccine or a placebo. This chain joins TRBV27 and TRBJ2-5; D not certain. The CDR3 sequence: CASSFDIRKVTQYF. As DNA, the CDR3 is TGTGCCAGCAGTTTCGACATTAGGAAGGTGACCCAGTACTTC.